This TCR beta chain originates from a study of T cell changes during pregnancy in multiple sclerosis. V gave up 5 bases and J gave up 0 bases, with 11 bases separating them. From germline, CDR1 is MDHEN and CDR2 SYDVKM. The CDR3 is 14 amino acids. The data were produced by immunoSEQ multiplex PCR, yet TCRdb's version contains in-frame clones alone and is incomplete. The sample records roughly 40,000 clones, 85% to 90% being singletons. Sample: CD4+ T cells from peripheral blood mononuclear cells, taken in the first trimester of pregnancy. The chain recombines TRBV28 with TRBJ2-7; D is uncertain. The sequence derives from a female donor with multiple sclerosis, enrolled in a pregnancy study. The CDR3 loop reads CASSVRGGSYEQYF. CDR3 nucleotides: TGTGCCAGCAGTGTAAGAGGCGGCTCCTACGAGCAGTACTTC.